The 16 T cell receptor beta chains below were found in one sample sequenced in a study of blood T cell repertoires in COVID-19. The protocol was immunoSEQ multiplex PCR, while the TCRdb copy is restricted to in-frame clones and leaves out a portion. The repertoire holds about 270,000 clones, with over 80% as singletons. Sequenced: PBMCs or T cells enriched from blood (not recorded which). These receptors were collected from a woman aged 25 to 39 with acute COVID-19.

The chain links TRBV4-1 to TRBJ2-2; 13 bases are a match to TRBD2. J gave up 3 bases and V 1 base, and 11 bases lay outside the gene matches. Germline V gene data show CDR1 as MGHRA and CDR2 as YSYEKL. This CDR3 comprises 20 residues. The CDR3 DNA follows: TGCGCCAGCAGCCAAGCCGGGACAATAGGACTAGCGGGGGACACCGGGGAGCTGTTTTTT. This encodes CASSQAGTIGLAGDTGELFF.

The gene calls are TRBV19 and TRBJ2-1, with 12 bases matching TRBD2. CDR1 and CDR2 from the germline V gene are LNHDA and SQIVND (reference sequence). With 3 bases clipped from V and 4 bases from J, the junction kept 4 bases outside the gene matches. The CDR3 is 16 amino acids. CDR3 bases: TGTGCCAGTAGTATTGGGACTAGCGGGTCTTACAATGAGCAGTTCTTC. Amino acid sequence: CASSIGTSGSYNEQFF.

The J gene is TRBJ2-7, the V gene TRBV7-9, with D tentatively TRBD2 (6 bases). V gave up 5 bases and J gave up 3 bases, with 14 bases separating them. The CDR3 runs 14 residues. The germline CDR1 and CDR2 sequences are SEHNR and FQNEAQ (reference sequence). The CDR3 loop reads CASSRSGLGYEQYF. CDR3 coding DNA: TGTGCCAGCAGCCGATCGGGACTGGGCTACGAGCAGTACTTC.

CDR3 nucleotide sequence: TGTGCCACGGGAGATTCTAGCGGGAGACGCTACGAGCAGTACTTC. Translated: CATGDSSGRRYEQYF. The chain combines TRBV15 with TRBJ2-7; 10 bases are shared with TRBD2. V was clipped by 9 bases and J by 3 bases; unmatched bases: 11. The CDR3 has 15 residues. Germline V gives CDR1 LNHNV, CDR2 YYDKDF (reference sequence).

This sequence joins TRBV9 and TRBJ1-4, with D possibly TRBD1 on 5 matching bases. Germline V lookup: CDR1 SGDLS, CDR2 YYNGEE. CDR3 length equals 15 residues. Between the trimmed V and J ends, which lost 4 bases and 2 bases, there was a span of 12 bases. The CDR3 protein is CASSLTGVTNEKLFF. CDR3 coding DNA: TGTGCCAGCAGCCTGACGGGGGTGACTAATGAAAAACTGTTTTTT.

The sample holds a few counts of this clone. CDR3 sequence (DNA): TGTGCCTGGAGTACGGTCTTCGGGGGACAGGGGACTAATGAAAAACTGTTTTTT. Its protein product is CAWSTVFGGQGTNEKLFF. The gene calls are TRBV30 and TRBJ1-4; 10 bases fit TRBD1. Germline loops: CDR1 GTSNPN, CDR2 SVGIG (reference sequence). The length of the CDR3 is 18 residues. The V segment lost 2 bases and the J segment 2 bases; nucleotides outside the gene matches: 11.

V usage is TRBV5-1 and J usage is TRBJ2-3; TRBD2 is a possible D gene (5 bases). Per germline, CDR1 SGHRS and CDR2 YFSETQ. Trimming stripped 5 bases from V and 4 bases from J, with 14 bases between. The CDR3 is made up of 14 amino acids. The CDR3 here is CASSQQGRPDTQYF. The CDR3 DNA reads as TGCGCCAGCAGTCAACAAGGGAGACCAGATACGCAGTATTTT.

This rearrangement joins TRBV6-5 to TRBJ1-1; D is unresolved. The CDR3 length is 14 residues. Germline assignment: CDR1 MNHEY and CDR2 SVGAGI. The ends were cut back, 4 bases at V and 5 bases at J, with 14 bases in the middle. In DNA form, the CDR3 reads TGTGCCAGCAGTTCCACGACGGGTATAACTGAAGCTTTCTTT. As protein: CASSSTTGITEAFF.

This sequence joins TRBV4-2 and TRBJ2-7; 7 positions match TRBD1. Germline lookup yields CDR1 LGHNA and CDR2 YNFKEQ. CDR3 length equals 15 residues. V trimming: 2 bases; J trimming: 5 bases; junction bases outside the gene matches: 9. The CDR3 sequence is CASSQQRDSSDEQYF. CDR3 DNA: TGTGCCAGCAGCCAACAAAGGGACAGCAGCGACGAGCAGTACTTC.

The chain recombines TRBV19 with TRBJ1-5; possibly TRBD1 for D (6 bases). V lost 3 bases and J 0 bases, leaving 18 bases between the germline ends. Germline CDR1 and CDR2: LNHDA and SQIVND (reference sequence). The CDR3 consists of 18 residues. The chain's CDR3 is CASSMGSRGPYSNQPQHF. CDR3 sequence (DNA): TGTGCCAGTAGTATGGGGAGCAGGGGCCCATATAGCAATCAGCCCCAGCATTTT.

In this sample, this clone turned up a few times. This rearrangement joins TRBV7-6 to TRBJ2-2, with 9 bases matching TRBD2. The CDR3 extends over 16 amino acids. The germline V gene encodes CDR1 SGHVS and CDR2 FNYEAQ. V lost 7 bases, J lost 1 base, and 7 bases stayed unmatched. CDR3 sequence: CASTSTSGLNTGELFF. The CDR3 DNA reads TGTGCCAGCACCTCGACTAGCGGATTGAACACCGGGGAGCTGTTTTTT.

V gene TRBV10-3 combines with J gene TRBJ1-2, with 8 bases aligning to TRBD1. The J segment lost 8 bases and the V segment lost 2 bases, leaving 7 bases of the junction unmatched. Germline values: CDR1 ENHRY, CDR2 SYGVKD. The CDR3 covers 14 residues. Here the CDR3 reads CAISELDRGSGYTF. As DNA, the CDR3 is TGTGCCATCAGTGAGCTCGACAGGGGAAGCGGCTACACCTTC.

The rearrangement joins TRBV19 to TRBJ2-1; a possible D gene is TRBD2 (6 bases). Germline V gene lookup returns CDR1 LNHDA and CDR2 SQIVND (reference sequence). The CDR3 has 14 residues. V was trimmed by 6 bases and J by 12 bases, leaving 21 bases between them. The CDR3 sequence: CASSKQTGDPRQFF. The DNA of the CDR3 is TGTGCCAGTAGCAAGCAAACGGGGGACCCGCGGCAGTTCTTC.

The J gene is TRBJ2-5, the V gene TRBV24-1; 7 bases agree with TRBD1. This CDR3 comprises 14 residues. V was pared by 5 bases and J by 5 bases, with 7 bases of the junction left unmatched. CDR1 KGHDR and CDR2 SFDVKD come from the germline V gene. CDR3 protein: CATSGAGGRETQYF. In DNA form, the CDR3 reads TGTGCCACCAGTGGGGCAGGGGGTCGCGAGACCCAGTACTTC.

The rearrangement uses TRBV3-1 (or the pseudogene TRBV3-2) and TRBJ2-7; 8 bases are shared with TRBD2. The length of the CDR3 is 16 residues. Per the germline V gene, CDR1 is LGHDT and CDR2 is YNNKEL (reference sequence). Trimming at V came to 4 bases and at J to 2 bases, leaving 10 bases not matched to a gene. The DNA of the CDR3 is TGTGCCAGCAGCCCCCTCCCAGGTAGCGGGACCTACGAGCAGTACTTC. Its protein product is CASSPLPGSGTYEQYF.

CDR3 sequence reads: CASNPAGQITGELFF. CDR3 DNA sequence: TGTGCCAGCAACCCAGCGGGACAAATCACCGGGGAGCTGTTTTTT. The rearrangement uses TRBV9 and TRBJ2-2; maybe TRBD2 (7 bases). Between the trimmed V and J ends, which lost 6 bases and 4 bases, there was a span of 16 bases. Per the germline V gene, CDR1 is SGDLS and CDR2 is YYNGEE. This CDR3 has 15 amino acids.